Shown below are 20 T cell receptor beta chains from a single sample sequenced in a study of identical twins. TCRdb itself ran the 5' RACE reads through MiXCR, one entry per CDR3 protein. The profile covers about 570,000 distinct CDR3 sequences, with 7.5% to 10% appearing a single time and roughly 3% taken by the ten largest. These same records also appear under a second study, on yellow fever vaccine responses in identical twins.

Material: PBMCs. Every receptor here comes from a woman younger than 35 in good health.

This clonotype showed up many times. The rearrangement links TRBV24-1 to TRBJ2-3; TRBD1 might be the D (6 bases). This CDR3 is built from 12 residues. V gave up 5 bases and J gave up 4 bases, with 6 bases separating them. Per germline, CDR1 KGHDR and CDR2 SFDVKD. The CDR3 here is CATSGGPDTQYF. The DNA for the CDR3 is TGTGCCACCAGTGGGGGGCCAGATACGCAGTATTTT.

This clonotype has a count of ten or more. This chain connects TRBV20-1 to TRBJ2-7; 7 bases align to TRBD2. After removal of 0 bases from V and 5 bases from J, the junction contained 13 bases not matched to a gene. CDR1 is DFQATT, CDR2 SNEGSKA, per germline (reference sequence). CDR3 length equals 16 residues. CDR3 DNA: TGCAGTGCTAGAGATCCGAGCGGGGAGCTAATTAACGAGCAGTACTTC. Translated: CSARDPSGELINEQYF.

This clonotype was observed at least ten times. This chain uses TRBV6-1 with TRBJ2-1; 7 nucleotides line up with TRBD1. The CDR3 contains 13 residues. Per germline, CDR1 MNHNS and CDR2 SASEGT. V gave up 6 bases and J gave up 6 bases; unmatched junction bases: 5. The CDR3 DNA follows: TGTGCCAGCAGCCGGGACAGTATCAATGAGCAGTTCTTC. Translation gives CASSRDSINEQFF.

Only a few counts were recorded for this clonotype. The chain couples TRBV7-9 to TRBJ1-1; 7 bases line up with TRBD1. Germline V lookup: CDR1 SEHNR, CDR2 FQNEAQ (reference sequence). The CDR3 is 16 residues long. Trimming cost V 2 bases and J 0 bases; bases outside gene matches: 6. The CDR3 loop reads CASSLLAGGLNTEAFF. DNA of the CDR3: TGTGCCAGCAGCTTATTGGCAGGGGGACTGAACACTGAAGCTTTCTTT.

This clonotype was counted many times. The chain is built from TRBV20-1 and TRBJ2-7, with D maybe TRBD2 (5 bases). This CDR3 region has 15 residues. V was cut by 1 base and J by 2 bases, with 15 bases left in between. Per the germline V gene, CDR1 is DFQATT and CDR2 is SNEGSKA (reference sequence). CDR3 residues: CSARAARTPTYEQYF. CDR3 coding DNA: TGCAGTGCTAGAGCAGCCAGGACTCCTACCTACGAGCAGTACTTC.

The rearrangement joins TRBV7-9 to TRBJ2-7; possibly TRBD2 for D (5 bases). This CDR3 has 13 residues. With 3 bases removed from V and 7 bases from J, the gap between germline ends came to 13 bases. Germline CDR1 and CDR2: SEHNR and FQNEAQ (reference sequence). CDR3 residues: CASSFTAPGEQYF. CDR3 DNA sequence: TGTGCCAGCAGCTTCACGGCCCCGGGGGAGCAGTACTTC.

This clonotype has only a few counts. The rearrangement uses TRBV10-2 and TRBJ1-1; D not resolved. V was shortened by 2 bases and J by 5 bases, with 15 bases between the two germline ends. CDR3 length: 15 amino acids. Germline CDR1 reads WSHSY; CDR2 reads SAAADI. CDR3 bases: TGCGCCAGCAGTGAGGAGGGATCGGGGTGGACTGAAGCTTTCTTT. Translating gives CASSEEGSGWTEAFF.

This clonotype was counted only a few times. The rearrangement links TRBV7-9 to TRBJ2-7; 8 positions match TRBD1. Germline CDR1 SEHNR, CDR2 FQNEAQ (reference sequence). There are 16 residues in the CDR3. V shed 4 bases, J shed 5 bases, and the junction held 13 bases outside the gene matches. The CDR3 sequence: CASSSREADRVHEQYF. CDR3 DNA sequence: TGTGCCAGCAGCTCACGTGAAGCGGACAGGGTACACGAGCAGTACTTC. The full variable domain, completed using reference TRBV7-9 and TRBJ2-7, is DTGVSQNPRHKITKRGQNVTFRCDPISEHNRLYWYRQTLGQGPEFLTYFQNEAQLEKSRLLSDRFSAERPKGSFSTLEIQRTEQGDSAMYLCASSSREADRVHEQYFGPGTRLTVT.

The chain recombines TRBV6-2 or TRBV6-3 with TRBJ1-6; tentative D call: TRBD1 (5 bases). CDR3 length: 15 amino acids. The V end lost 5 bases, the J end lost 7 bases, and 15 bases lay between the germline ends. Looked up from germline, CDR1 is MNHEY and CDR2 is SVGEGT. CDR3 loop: CASSPDSNRNSPLHF. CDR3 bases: TGTGCCAGCAGTCCAGATTCCAACAGGAATTCACCCCTCCACTTT.

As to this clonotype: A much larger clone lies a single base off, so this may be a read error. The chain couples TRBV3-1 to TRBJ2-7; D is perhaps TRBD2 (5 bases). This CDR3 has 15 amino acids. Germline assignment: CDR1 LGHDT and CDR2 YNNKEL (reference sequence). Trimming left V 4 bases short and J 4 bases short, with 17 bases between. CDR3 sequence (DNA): TGTGCCAGCAGCCCCGCCGGGCAGAGGGCTTACGAGCAGTACTTC. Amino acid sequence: CASSPAGQRAYEQYF.

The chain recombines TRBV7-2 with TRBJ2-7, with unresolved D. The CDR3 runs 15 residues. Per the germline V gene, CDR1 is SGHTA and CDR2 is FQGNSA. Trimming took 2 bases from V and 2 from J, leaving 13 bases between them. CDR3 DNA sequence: TGTGCCAGCAGCTTACTCATGGCGGCTACCTACGAGCAGTACTTC. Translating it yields CASSLLMAATYEQYF.

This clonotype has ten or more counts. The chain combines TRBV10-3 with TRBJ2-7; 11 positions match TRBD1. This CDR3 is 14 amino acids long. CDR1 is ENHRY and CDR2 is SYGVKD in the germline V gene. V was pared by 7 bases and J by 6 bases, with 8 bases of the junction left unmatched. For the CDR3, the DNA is TGTGCCATCAAGGGGGACAGGGGGATTGGCGAGCAGTACTTC. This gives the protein CAIKGDRGIGEQYF.

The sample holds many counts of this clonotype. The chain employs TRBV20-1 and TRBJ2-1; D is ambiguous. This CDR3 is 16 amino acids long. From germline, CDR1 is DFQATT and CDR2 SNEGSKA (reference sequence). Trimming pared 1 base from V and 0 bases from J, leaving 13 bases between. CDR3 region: CSARATNRLSYNEQFF. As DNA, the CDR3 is TGCAGTGCTAGAGCTACTAACCGCCTCTCCTACAATGAGCAGTTCTTC.

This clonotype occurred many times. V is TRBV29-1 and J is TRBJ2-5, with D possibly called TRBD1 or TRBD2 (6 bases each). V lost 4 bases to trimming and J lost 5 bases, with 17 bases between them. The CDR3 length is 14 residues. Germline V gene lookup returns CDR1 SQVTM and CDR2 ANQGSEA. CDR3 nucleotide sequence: TGCAGCGTTGCGGGACTCCAGGGGTCGGAGACCCAGTACTTC. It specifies CSVAGLQGSETQYF.

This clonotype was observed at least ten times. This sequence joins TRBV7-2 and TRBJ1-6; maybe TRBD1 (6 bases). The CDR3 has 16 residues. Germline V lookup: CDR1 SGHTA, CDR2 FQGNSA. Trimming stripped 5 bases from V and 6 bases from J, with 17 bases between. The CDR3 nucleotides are TGTGCCAGCAGCCCCCGGGGGGCACAGAGTAATTCACCCCTCCACTTT. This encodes CASSPRGAQSNSPLHF.

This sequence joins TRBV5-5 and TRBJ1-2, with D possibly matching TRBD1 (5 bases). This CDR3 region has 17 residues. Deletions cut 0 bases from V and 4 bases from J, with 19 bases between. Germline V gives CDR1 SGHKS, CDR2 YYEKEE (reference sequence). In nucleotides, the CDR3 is TGTGCCAGCAGCTTGGAGACAGTCACCTTACTGGGCTATGGCTACACCTTC. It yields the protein CASSLETVTLLGYGYTF.

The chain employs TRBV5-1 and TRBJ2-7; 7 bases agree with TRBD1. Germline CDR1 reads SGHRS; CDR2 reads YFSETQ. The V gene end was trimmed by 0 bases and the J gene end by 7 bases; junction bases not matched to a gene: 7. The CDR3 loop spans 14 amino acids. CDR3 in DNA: TGCGCCAGCAGCTTGGCCACAGGGGCTGGAGAGCAGTACTTC. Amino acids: CASSLATGAGEQYF.

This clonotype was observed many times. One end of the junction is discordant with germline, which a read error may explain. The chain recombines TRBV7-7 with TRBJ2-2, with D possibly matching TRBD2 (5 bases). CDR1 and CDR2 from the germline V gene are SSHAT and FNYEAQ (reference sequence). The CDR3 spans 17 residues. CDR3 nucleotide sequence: TGTGCTAGCAGCCCGCGTTTATCGGACTCGAACACCGGGGAGCTGTTTTTT. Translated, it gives CASSPRLSDSNTGELFF.

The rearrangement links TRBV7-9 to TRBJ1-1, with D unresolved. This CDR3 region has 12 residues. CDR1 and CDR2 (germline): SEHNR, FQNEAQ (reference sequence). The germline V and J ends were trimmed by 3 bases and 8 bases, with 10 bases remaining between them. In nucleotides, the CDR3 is TGTGCCAGCAGCTTGCCGGGGTCAGAAGCTTTCTTT. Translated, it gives CASSLPGSEAFF.

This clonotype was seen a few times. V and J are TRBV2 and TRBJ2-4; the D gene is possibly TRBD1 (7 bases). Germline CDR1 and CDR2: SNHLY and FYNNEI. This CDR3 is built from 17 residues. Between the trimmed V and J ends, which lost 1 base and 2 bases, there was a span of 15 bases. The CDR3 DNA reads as TGTGCCAGCAGTGAAGGGAGGGGGCCCGGCTCCAAAAACATTCAGTACTTC. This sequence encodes CASSEGRGPGSKNIQYF.